Each of the 10 T cell receptor beta chains below was sequenced from the same sample in a study of response to subunit inactivated influenza vaccine. MiXCR was run by TCRdb on the RT-PCR reads, yielding one entry per CDR3 protein. This table has about 780,000 distinct CDR3 sequences, less than 20% appearing once. This material consisted of PBMCs from blood, taken roughly 5 days after vaccination. The origin of the receptors is a man aged 45 to 65 who received an inactivated influenza vaccine.

This clonotype was seen a few times. The chain joins TRBV2 to TRBJ2-2, with unresolved D. Germline V gene sequence: CDR1 SNHLY, CDR2 FYNNEI. The CDR3 totals 15 residues. V was trimmed by 0 bases and J by 1 base, leaving 6 bases between them. CDR3 sequence reads: CASSEAYWNTGELFF. CDR3 in DNA: TGTGCCAGCAGTGAAGCTTACTGGAACACCGGGGAGCTGTTTTTT.

This chain links TRBV4-3 with TRBJ1-1, with unresolved D. Between the trimmed V and J ends, which lost 0 bases and 0 bases, there was a span of 8 bases. Germline CDR1 LGHNA, CDR2 YSLEER. This CDR3 has 15 amino acids. CDR3 loop: CASSQDRGMNTEAFF. The CDR3 nucleotides read TGCGCCAGCAGCCAAGACCGGGGAATGAACACTGAAGCTTTCTTT.

This clonotype was observed a few times. This chain connects TRBV11-2 to TRBJ2-1; tentatively, D is TRBD2 (7 bases). This CDR3 has 16 amino acids. In germline, CDR1 is SGHAT, CDR2 FQNNGV. V dropped 4 bases and J dropped 12 bases, with 25 bases sitting between them. CDR3 sequence: CASSSVMRGPKGGQFF. DNA of the CDR3: TGTGCCAGCAGCTCTGTGATGCGGGGGCCCAAAGGGGGGCAGTTCTTC.

V usage is TRBV5-1 and J usage is TRBJ2-3; 11 bases agree with TRBD2. The V segment lost 3 bases and the J segment 2 bases; nucleotides outside the gene matches: 5. Germline values: CDR1 SGHRS, CDR2 YFSETQ. There are 16 residues in the CDR3. The CDR3 spells CASSSGLAEITDTQYF. The CDR3, as DNA: TGCGCCAGCAGCTCGGGACTAGCGGAGATCACAGATACGCAGTATTTT.

This clonotype was counted a few times. This rearrangement joins TRBV12-3 or TRBV12-4 to TRBJ2-1, with 7 bases identical to TRBD2. The V gene end was trimmed by 2 bases and the J gene end by 8 bases; junction bases not matched to a gene: 12. The CDR3 contains 16 residues. The CDR3 loop is CASSLYGTKLGHEQFF. The CDR3 coding sequence is TGTGCCAGCAGTTTATACGGGACTAAATTGGGGCATGAGCAGTTCTTC.

This chain joins TRBV5-1 and TRBJ2-7; D not resolved. This CDR3 contains 14 residues. CDR1 is SGHRS, CDR2 YFSETQ, per germline. Trimming took off 0 bases at V and 2 bases at J, with 9 bases between the two ends. The CDR3 sequence is CASSLEVITYEQYF. DNA for the CDR3: TGCGCCAGCAGCTTGGAGGTCATCACCTACGAGCAGTACTTC.

The chain is built from TRBV6-5 and TRBJ2-1; TRBD1 agrees at 7 bases. Trimming took 2 bases from V and 8 from J; bases not matched to a gene: 9. CDR1 and CDR2 (germline): MNHEY, SVGAGI. The CDR3 loop spans 15 amino acids. The CDR3 nucleotides are TGTGCCAGCAGTTACCAGCCCGGACAGGCTCATGAGCAGTTCTTC. Translating it yields CASSYQPGQAHEQFF.

There are many counts of this clonotype. The rearrangement links TRBV4-3 to TRBJ2-3; 10 bases map to TRBD1. J gave up 8 bases and V 1 base, and 9 bases lay outside the gene matches. This CDR3 has 16 amino acids. Germline V lookup: CDR1 LGHNA, CDR2 YSLEER. Here the CDR3 reads CASSQVLGTGDRTQYF. Written as DNA, the CDR3 is TGCGCCAGCAGCCAAGTCCTTGGGACAGGGGATCGTACGCAGTATTTT.

This sequence joins TRBV6-4 and TRBJ2-1; D remains ambiguous. The CDR3 runs to 16 residues. Trimming took off 3 bases at V and 2 bases at J, with 14 bases between the two ends. The germline V gene has CDR1 MRHNA and CDR2 SNTAGT. CDR3: CASSESASATYNEQFF. CDR3 nucleotide sequence: TGTGCCAGCAGTGAATCGGCAAGCGCAACCTACAATGAGCAGTTCTTC.

A few counts support this clonotype. The chain uses TRBV6-5 and TRBJ2-6; TRBD1 agrees at 8 bases. Losses at the gene ends were 3 bases for V and 1 base for J; bases not matched to a gene: 5. Per germline, CDR1 MNHEY and CDR2 SVGAGI. The CDR3 loop spans 17 amino acids. CDR3 residues: CASSYGQGASGANVLTF. The CDR3 DNA sequence: TGTGCCAGCAGTTATGGGCAGGGGGCATCTGGGGCCAACGTCCTGACTTTC.